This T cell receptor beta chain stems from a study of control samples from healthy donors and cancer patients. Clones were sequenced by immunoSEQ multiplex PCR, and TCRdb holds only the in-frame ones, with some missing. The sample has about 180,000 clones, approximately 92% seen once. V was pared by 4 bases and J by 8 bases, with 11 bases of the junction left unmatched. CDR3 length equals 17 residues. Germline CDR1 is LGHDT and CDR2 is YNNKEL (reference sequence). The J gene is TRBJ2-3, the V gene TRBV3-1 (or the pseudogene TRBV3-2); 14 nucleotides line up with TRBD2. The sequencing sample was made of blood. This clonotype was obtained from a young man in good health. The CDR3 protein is CASSPRTGTSGRGTQYF. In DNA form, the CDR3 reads TGTGCCAGCAGCCCTAGAACCGGGACTAGCGGGAGAGGTACGCAGTATTTT.